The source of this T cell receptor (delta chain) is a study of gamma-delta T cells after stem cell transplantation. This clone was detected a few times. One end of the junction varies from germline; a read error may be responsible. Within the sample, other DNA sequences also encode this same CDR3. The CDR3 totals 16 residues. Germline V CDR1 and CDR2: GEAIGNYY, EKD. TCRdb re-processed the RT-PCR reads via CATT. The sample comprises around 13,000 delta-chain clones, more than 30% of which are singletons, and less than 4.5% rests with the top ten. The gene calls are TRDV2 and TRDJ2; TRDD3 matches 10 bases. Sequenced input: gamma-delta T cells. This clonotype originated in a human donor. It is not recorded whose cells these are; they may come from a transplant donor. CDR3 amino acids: CACDSVLGDATAQLFF. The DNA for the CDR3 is TGTGCCTGTGACTCAGTACTGGGGGATGCGACAGCACAACTCTTTTTT.